The clone carrying this T cell receptor beta chain was counted ten times or more. Its antigen is as yet unknown. TCRdb analysed the 5' RACE reads with MiXCR anew, one entry per CDR3 protein. The sample holds some 73,000 distinct CDR3 sequences, around 7% seen once. The data belong to a study of T cells after yellow fever vaccination. Study-level points and caveats: Peaking faster, on day 5 versus 15, the secondary response was nonetheless weaker.

There are 15 residues in the CDR3. The germline gives CDR1 SEHNR, CDR2 FQNEAQ (reference sequence). V gave up 5 bases and J gave up 3 bases; unmatched junction bases: 8. The chain couples TRBV7-9 to TRBJ2-5; 8 bases match TRBD1. This TCR was recovered from a man aged 30-40 years who received the YFV17D yellow fever vaccine. The sequencing here drew on CD8+ T cells sorted from PBMCs, taken on the day of the yellow fever booster vaccination. The CDR3 region is CASSVNRDRKETQYF. The CDR3 DNA reads as TGTGCCAGCAGCGTAAACCGGGACAGGAAAGAGACCCAGTACTTC.